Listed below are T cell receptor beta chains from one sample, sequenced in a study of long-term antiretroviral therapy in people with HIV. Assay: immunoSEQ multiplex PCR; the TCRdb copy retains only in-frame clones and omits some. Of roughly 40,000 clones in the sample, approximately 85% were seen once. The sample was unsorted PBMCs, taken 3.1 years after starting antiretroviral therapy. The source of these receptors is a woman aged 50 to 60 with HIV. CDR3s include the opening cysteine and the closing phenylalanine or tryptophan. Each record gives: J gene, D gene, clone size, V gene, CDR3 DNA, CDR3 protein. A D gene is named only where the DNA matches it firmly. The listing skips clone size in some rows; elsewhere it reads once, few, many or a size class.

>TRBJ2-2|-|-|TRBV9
TGTGCCAGCAGCGTAGCCCCAGGGCCGAACACCGGGGAGCTGTTTTTT
CASSVAPGPNTGELFF
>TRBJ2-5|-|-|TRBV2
TGTGCCAGCGCTAACCGGGACATCTTAAAAGAGACCCAGTACTTC
CASANRDILKETQYF
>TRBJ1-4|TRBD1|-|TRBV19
TGTGCCAGTAGACCGACAGGGGGCAGCGAAAAACTGTTTTTT
CASRPTGGSEKLFF
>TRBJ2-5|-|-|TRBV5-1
TGCGCCAGCAGCCCAACGGGGCCCCAAGAGACCCAGTACTTC
CASSPTGPQETQYF
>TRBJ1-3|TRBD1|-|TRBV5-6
TGTGCCAGCAGCTTGGACCCCAGGGGGTCTGGAAACACCATATATTTT
CASSLDPRGSGNTIYF
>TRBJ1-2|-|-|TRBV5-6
TGTGCCAGCAGCTTGATGCGGGGAGATGGCTACACCTTC
CASSLMRGDGYTF
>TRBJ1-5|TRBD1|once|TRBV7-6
TGTGCCAGCAGCCATGGGACAGGGAATCAGCCCCAGCATTTT
CASSHGTGNQPQHF
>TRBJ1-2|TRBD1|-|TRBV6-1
TGTGCCAGCAGTGAAGCGCTTAGGGGGCCTAACTATGGCTACACCTTC
CASSEALRGPNYGYTF
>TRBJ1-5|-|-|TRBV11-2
TGTGCCAGCAGCTTAGACGGTCTTAGCAATCAGCCCCAGCATTTT
CASSLDGLSNQPQHF
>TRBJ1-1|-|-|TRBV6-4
TGTGCCAGCAGTGACGGGAGCACTGAAGCTTTCTTT
CASSDGSTEAFF
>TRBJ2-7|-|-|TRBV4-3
TGCGCCAGCAGCCAAGATTGGGACGGATCCTACGAGCAGTACTTC
CASSQDWDGSYEQYF
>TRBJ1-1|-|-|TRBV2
TGTGCCAGCCGAGACCCCAACACTGAAGCTTTCTTT
CASRDPNTEAFF
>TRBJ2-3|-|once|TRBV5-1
TGCGCCAGCAGCTTGAGGGGGAACACAGATACGCAGTATTTT
CASSLRGNTDTQYF
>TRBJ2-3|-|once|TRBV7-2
TGTGCCAGCACCATGCGAGGAGCGGCTAGCACAGATACGCAGTATTTT
CASTMRGAASTDTQYF
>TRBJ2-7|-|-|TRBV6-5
TGTGCCAGCAGTTACTCGCCGACCTACGAGCAGTACTTC
CASSYSPTYEQYF
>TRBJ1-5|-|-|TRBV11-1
TGTGCCAGCAGCTTGGAACAGAGTCAGCCCCAGCATTTT
CASSLEQSQPQHF
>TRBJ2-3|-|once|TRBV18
TGTGCCAGCTCACCCCCCCTAGCAGGAGATACGCAGTATTTT
CASSPPLAGDTQYF
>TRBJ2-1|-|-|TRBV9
TGTGCCAGCAGTACAGGGTACCCTAGCCTTTCCTACAATGAGCAGTTCTTC
CASSTGYPSLSYNEQFF
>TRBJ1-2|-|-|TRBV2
TGTGCCAGCGTATTATACACGGAAGCTAACTATGGCTACACCTTC
CASVLYTEANYGYTF
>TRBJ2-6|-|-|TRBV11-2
TGTGCCAGCAGGCTCATCAGGTCCTCTGGGGCCAACGTCCTGACTTTC
CASRLIRSSGANVLTF
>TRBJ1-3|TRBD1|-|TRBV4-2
TGTGCCAGCAGCCAACGCGGGACAGACTCTGGAAACACCATATATTTT
CASSQRGTDSGNTIYF
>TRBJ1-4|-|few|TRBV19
TGTGCCAGTAGTATAATTTGGCCTGCAACTAATGAAAAACTGTTTTTT
CASSIIWPATNEKLFF